This record covers a single T cell receptor beta chain. Its antigen is still unknown. Each CDR3 protein is one row after TCRdb ran MiXCR on the 5' RACE reads. The sample has approximately 240,000 distinct CDR3 sequences; more than 13% are singletons. Germline V gene sequence: CDR1 SGHRS, CDR2 YFSETQ. This CDR3 has 14 residues. Trimming stripped 1 base from V and 3 bases from J, with 10 bases between. The donor group consisted entirely of healthy Caucasians. The data belong to a study of identical twins. General study results and limits: Out-of-frame alpha sequences that twins shared showed excess low generation probability.

The V call is TRBV5-1, the J call TRBJ1-1, with D unresolved. The source material was memory (CD45RO+) T cells sorted from blood. The clonotype originates from a woman in her late teens or twenties in good health. CDR3 region: CASSLSLGDTEAFF. CDR3 DNA sequence: TGCGCCAGCAGCTTGTCCTTGGGCGACACTGAAGCTTTCTTT.